Presented here are 10 T cell receptor beta chains from one specimen sequenced in a study of CD8+ T cells in alopecia areata. Treatment reported: oral pan-JAK inhibitor, 5-10 mg twice daily. cDNA serving as the sequencing template came from extracted, reverse transcribed RNA. Repertoires were generated with immunoSEQ multiplex PCR, while TCRdb's copy carries only in-frame clones and drops some. The data show 130,000 to 150,000 clones, roughly 80% seen once. The input for sequencing was CD8+ T cells sorted from blood, taken at week 4, from a patient treated with tofacitinib. The receptors were gathered from a human donor with alopecia areata.

This chain uses TRBV7-2 with TRBJ2-7; TRBD1 agrees at 10 bases. Trimming removed 4 bases from V and 2 bases from J; junction bases left unmatched: 5. CDR1 SGHTA and CDR2 FQGNSA come from the germline V gene. CDR3 length: 15 amino acids. In nucleotides, the CDR3 is TGTGCCAGCAGCTACAGGGACAGGGGAACCTACGAGCAGTACTTC. Protein product: CASSYRDRGTYEQYF.

The genes are TRBV21-1 and TRBJ2-1. TRBV21-1 is tagged as a pseudogene. This CDR3 contains 16 residues. The CDR3 coding sequence is TGTGCCAGCAGCAAACGAAAGGGTTATCTTGGCAATGAGCAGTTCTTC. The encoded protein is CASSKRKGYLGNEQFF.

V and J are TRBV29-1 and TRBJ2-7; unclear D gene. Trimming took off 0 bases at V and 2 bases at J, with 11 bases between the two ends. Germline CDR1 is SQVTM and CDR2 is ANQGSEA. The CDR3 consists of 14 residues. CDR3 nucleotide sequence: TGCAGCGTTGAAGATCGTAGCCGACCCTACGAGCAGTACTTC. Protein: CSVEDRSRPYEQYF.

This chain connects TRBV5-1 to TRBJ2-1, with 10 bases that match TRBD2. The CDR3 contains 16 residues. Trimming removed 0 bases from V and 3 bases from J; junction bases left unmatched: 3. Germline lookup yields CDR1 SGHRS and CDR2 YFSETQ. The CDR3 protein is CASSLDLAGGYNEQFF. CDR3 sequence (DNA): TGCGCCAGCAGCTTGGACTTAGCGGGGGGCTACAATGAGCAGTTCTTC.

V usage is TRBV14 and J usage is TRBJ2-7, with 9 bases lining up with TRBD1. This CDR3 is built from 16 residues. Looked up from germline, CDR1 is SGHDN and CDR2 is FVKESK. The ends lost 2 bases at V and 4 bases at J; junction bases unmatched: 9. The CDR3 loop reads CASSQPRQGVRYEQYF. CDR3 DNA sequence: TGTGCCAGCAGCCAACCCAGACAGGGGGTGAGATACGAGCAGTACTTC.

V is TRBV11-3 and J is TRBJ2-2, with 10 bases aligning to TRBD1. This CDR3 has 13 residues. The germline V gene encodes CDR1 SGHNT and CDR2 YENEEA. The J segment lost 6 bases and the V segment lost 5 bases, leaving 0 bases of the junction unmatched. The CDR3 DNA reads as TGTGCCAGCAGCGGACAGGGGGCCGGGGAGCTGTTTTTT. This codes for CASSGQGAGELFF.

The V call is TRBV29-1, the J call TRBJ1-2, with unresolved D. Germline values: CDR1 SQVTM, CDR2 ANQGSEA. The CDR3 consists of 12 residues. The V end was cut by 1 base, the J end by 4 bases, with 7 bases between. The CDR3 region is CSVEGTIYGYTF. The CDR3 DNA follows: TGCAGCGTTGAAGGGACGATCTATGGCTACACCTTC.

This chain joins TRBV11-2 and TRBJ2-3; 7 nucleotides match TRBD2. Trimming cost V 7 bases and J 2 bases; bases outside gene matches: 6. The CDR3 extends over 14 amino acids. Germline V gene data show CDR1 as SGHAT and CDR2 as FQNNGV. The CDR3 region is CASNRGGLTDTQYF. The DNA for the CDR3 is TGTGCCAGCAACCGCGGGGGACTCACAGATACGCAGTATTTT. The whole variable domain, remainder taken from reference TRBV11-2 and TRBJ2-3, is EAGVAQSPRYKIIEKRQSVAFWCNPISGHATLYWYQQILGQGPKLLIQFQNNGVVDDSQLPKDRFSAERLKGVDSTLKIQPAKLEDSAVYLCASNRGGLTDTQYFGPGTRLTVL.

This clone was picked up a small number of times. The chain carries TRBV18 and TRBJ1-3, with 7 bases fitting TRBD1. The CDR3 consists of 17 residues. With V trimmed by 0 bases and J by 2 bases, 7 bases remained unmatched. Germline assignment: CDR1 KGHSH and CDR2 LQKENI. CDR3 residues: CASSPPYQGDPGNTIYF. The CDR3 coding sequence is TGTGCCAGCTCACCACCGTACCAGGGGGATCCTGGAAACACCATATATTTT. The complete variable domain, with remaining parts taken from reference TRBV18 and TRBJ1-3, reads NAGVMQNPRHLVRRRGQEARLRCSPMKGHSHVYWYRQLPEEGLKFMVYLQKENIIDESGMPKERFSAEFPKEGPSILRIQQVVRGDSAAYFCASSPPYQGDPGNTIYFGEGSWLTVV.

The rearrangement links TRBV27 to TRBJ2-1, with no clear D. The V and J ends lost 1 base and 1 base respectively, with 11 bases between them. The CDR3 has 16 residues. Germline V gene sequence: CDR1 MNHEY, CDR2 SMNVEV (reference sequence). For the CDR3, the DNA is TGTGCCAGCAGTTTATTAGGGATTGGGTCCTACAATGAGCAGTTCTTC. Protein: CASSLLGIGSYNEQFF.